This T cell receptor beta chain was captured in a study of blood T cell repertoires in COVID-19. Across the whole study: Acute and convalescent COVID-19 specimens originated in the United States, Italy and Spain. PBMCs, B-cell-depleted T cells, or T cells provided the cDNA or gDNA that made up the material.

Trimming stripped 2 bases from V and 10 bases from J, with 17 bases between. This CDR3 has 14 residues. CDR1 SGHAT and CDR2 FQDESV come from the germline V gene (reference sequence). In the study's own analysis: Estimates of nucleated cell counts were drawn from the amplification of reference gene primers. Only in-frame clones appear in the TCRdb table, and some are missing; sequencing was by immunoSEQ multiplex PCR. V and J calls and clone size are copied from that table; D and trimming were computed from the DNA. The sample consists of 310,000 or so clones, approximately 88% of them appearing once.

This rearrangement joins TRBV11-1 to TRBJ1-1; weak D call: TRBD1 (5 bases). The sequence came from a man between 18 and 35 years old who had recovered from COVID-19. The sample consisted of peripheral blood. The CDR3 region is CASSLSLGGSPAFF. CDR3 nucleotides: TGTGCCAGCAGCTTATCCCTGGGGGGATCCCCAGCTTTCTTT.